The 19 T cell receptor beta chains given below trace back to one sample, sequenced in a study of blood T cells in healthy people across ages. A second PCR, run for about 7 to 11 cycles, used a sample-barcoded 5' primer plus a J-beta primer mix. TCRdb re-called the 5' RACE reads with MiXCR, one entry per CDR3 protein. The sample carries around 800,000 distinct CDR3 sequences, around 25% recorded once. These same data were also listed under a study on T cells of mothers and their children.

Sequenced sample: blood. All receptors come from a boy between 10 and 17 years old in good health.

This clonotype was observed a few times. The rearrangement joins TRBV29-1 to TRBJ2-5, with 8 bases that match TRBD1. The better agreement between TRBJ2-1 and the DNA end casts doubt on the J call. Germline V gives CDR1 SQVTM, CDR2 ANQGSEA. The CDR3 has 14 residues. The CDR3 DNA reads as TGCAGCGTTGCTGACAGGGGAAAGTGGAATGAGCAGTTCTTC. This encodes CSVADRGKWNEQFF.

In its sample, this clonotype was seen a few times. The rearrangement uses TRBV12-3 or TRBV12-4 and TRBJ2-5; D not resolved. The J call may be wrong; the DNA end is better matched by TRBJ2-7. The length of the CDR3 is 12 residues. The CDR3 sequence: CASRREDYEQYF. The CDR3 DNA reads TGTGCCAGCAGACGCGAAGATTACGAGCAGTACTTC.

V is TRBV7-9 and J is TRBJ1-4; D remains ambiguous. The length of the CDR3 is 13 residues. V was clipped by 6 bases and J by 6 bases, with 11 bases between them. Germline V gene sequence: CDR1 SEHNR, CDR2 FQNEAQ (reference sequence). The CDR3 region is CASSVSYDEKLFF. The CDR3 nucleotides read TGTGCCAGCAGTGTTTCCTACGATGAAAAACTGTTTTTT.

The CDR3 coding sequence is TGTGCCATCAGTGGGGGGCTAGACTATGGCTACACCTTC. Residues: CAISGGLDYGYTF. This sequence joins TRBV10-3 and TRBJ1-2; possibly TRBD1 for D (6 bases). V was trimmed by 4 bases and J by 3 bases, leaving 9 bases between them. The CDR3 runs to 13 residues. Germline CDR1 ENHRY, CDR2 SYGVKD.

V is TRBV10-3 and J is TRBJ1-3; no firm D call. Germline V lookup: CDR1 ENHRY, CDR2 SYGVKD. Between the trimmed V and J ends, which lost 3 bases and 0 bases, there was a span of 9 bases. This CDR3 has 15 amino acids. CDR3 bases: TGTGCCATCAGTGAAGACGGAAACTCTGGAAACACCATATATTTT. As protein: CAISEDGNSGNTIYF.

This clonotype has a handful of counts. The chain joins TRBV12-3 or TRBV12-4 to TRBJ1-1; D possibly corresponds to TRBD1 (5 bases). The CDR3 consists of 14 residues. Deletions cut 5 bases from V and 10 bases from J, with 20 bases between. CDR3 sequence (DNA): TGTGCCAGCAGTCCCGGGACCTTTGGGGCCGGAGCTTTCTTT. Translated, it gives CASSPGTFGAGAFF.

A few counts support this clonotype. This chain connects TRBV6-2 or TRBV6-3 to TRBJ2-4; TRBD2 matches at 7 bases. The V segment lost 0 bases and the J segment 0 bases; nucleotides outside the gene matches: 2. Germline V gives CDR1 MNHEY, CDR2 SVGEGT. The CDR3 runs to 16 residues. The CDR3 region has the DNA TGTGCCAGCAGTTACTCGGGGGGGATAGCCAAAAACATTCAGTACTTC. This gives the protein CASSYSGGIAKNIQYF.

J is TRBJ2-5 and V is TRBV30; 7 bases agree with TRBD2. The CDR3 spans 13 residues. Trimming at V came to 0 bases and at J to 9 bases, leaving 7 bases not matched to a gene. The V gene's germline CDR1 is GTSNPN and CDR2 SVGIG (reference sequence). The CDR3 loop is CAWSVERGSAQYF. The CDR3 region has the DNA TGTGCCTGGAGTGTCGAGCGGGGCTCGGCCCAGTACTTC.

V usage is TRBV20-1 and J usage is TRBJ2-7, with D tentatively TRBD1 or TRBD2 (5 bases each). With 5 bases removed from V and 5 bases from J, the gap between germline ends came to 16 bases. In germline, CDR1 is DFQATT, CDR2 SNEGSKA (reference sequence). The CDR3 is made up of 13 amino acids. The CDR3 DNA follows: TGCAGTGCTCAAGGACAATCGCGGGACGAGCAGTACTTC. It codes for CSAQGQSRDEQYF.

The CDR3 loop is CASSDLYRGRLPAGANVLTF. CDR3 coding DNA: TGTGCCAGCAGCGATCTCTACAGGGGGCGCCTCCCCGCTGGGGCCAACGTCCTGACTTTC. The chain recombines TRBV7-9 with TRBJ2-6; TRBD1 agrees at 9 bases. V shed 5 bases and J 2 bases; nucleotides not matched to a gene: 16. Germline V gene lookup returns CDR1 SEHNR and CDR2 FQNEAQ (reference sequence). The CDR3 has 20 residues.

The V gene is TRBV5-5, the J gene TRBJ2-3; D possibly corresponds to TRBD2 (7 bases). The CDR3 is 18 residues long. The V end lost 0 bases, the J end lost 1 base, and 18 bases lay between the germline ends. Germline CDR1 is SGHKS and CDR2 is YYEKEE (reference sequence). CDR3 in amino acids: CASSLAGGAGVRTDTQYF. CDR3 nucleotide sequence: TGTGCCAGCAGCTTGGCCGGGGGCGCGGGAGTCCGCACAGATACGCAGTATTTT.

Here the CDR3 DNA reads TGTGCCAGCAGCGGTACAGGGGGGGGACTTTCTGGCTACACCTTC. Translation: CASSGTGGGLSGYTF. This sequence joins TRBV3-1 and TRBJ1-2, with 8 bases aligning to TRBD1. Germline CDR1 LGHDT, CDR2 YNNKEL (reference sequence). This CDR3 spans 15 amino acids. V trimming: 5 bases; J trimming: 7 bases; junction bases outside the gene matches: 12.

This clonotype came up a few times. The chain has TRBV9 and TRBJ2-1; 7 nucleotides agree with TRBD2. The V gene's germline CDR1 is SGDLS and CDR2 YYNGEE. The CDR3 totals 14 residues. V gave up 0 bases and J gave up 8 bases; unmatched junction bases: 5. The CDR3 nucleotides are TGTGCCAGCAGCGTAGGAACTAGCGACTATGAGCAGTTCTTC. Translating gives CASSVGTSDYEQFF.

The genes are TRBV10-3 and TRBJ2-7, with D perhaps given as TRBD1 or TRBD2 (5 bases each). The V gene's germline CDR1 is ENHRY and CDR2 SYGVKD. The ends were cut back, 7 bases at V and 6 bases at J, with 16 bases in the middle. This CDR3 spans 13 amino acids. The CDR3 region is CAINGQGDPEQYF. DNA for the CDR3: TGTGCCATCAACGGGCAGGGAGACCCCGAGCAGTACTTC.

V gene TRBV28 combines with J gene TRBJ2-1, with D perhaps matching TRBD1 or TRBD2 (6 bases each). Trimming took off 6 bases at V and 12 bases at J, with 21 bases between the two ends. Germline values: CDR1 MDHEN, CDR2 SYDVKM. The CDR3 is made up of 14 amino acids. In nucleotides, the CDR3 is TGTGCCAGCAGGGTAGGGGGACGGGGGTTAAGGCAGTTCTTC. Amino acids: CASRVGGRGLRQFF.

The chain combines TRBV7-8 with TRBJ2-7; TRBD1 matches 7 bases. J lost 3 bases, V lost 1 base, and 9 bases had no gene match. CDR3 length: 16 amino acids. Germline CDR1 SGHVS, CDR2 FQNEAQ. CDR3 region: CASSLDPGQRFYEQYF. In DNA, the CDR3 is TGTGCCAGCAGCTTAGACCCGGGACAGCGGTTCTACGAGCAGTACTTC. Variable domain in full (rest from reference TRBV7-8 and TRBJ2-7): GAGVSQSPRYKVAKRGQDVALRCDPISGHVSLFWYQQALGQGPEFLTYFQNEAQLDKSGLPSDRFFAERPEGSVSTLKIQRTQQEDSAVYLCASSLDPGQRFYEQYFGPGTRLTVT.

This clonotype showed up just a few times. This chain uses TRBV6-1 with TRBJ2-5, with D possibly TRBD1 on 5 matching bases. Trimming shortened V by 6 bases and J by 4 bases, and 18 bases separated the two germline ends. The CDR3 runs 15 residues. Germline CDR1 and CDR2: MNHNS and SASEGT. The CDR3 here is CASRDQGYARETQYF. The CDR3 DNA reads as TGTGCCAGCAGGGATCAGGGATACGCGAGAGAGACCCAGTACTTC.

This clonotype turned up a few times. The V gene is TRBV12-3 or TRBV12-4, the J gene TRBJ2-3, with a tentative D call TRBD2 (6 bases). V was cut by 9 bases and J by 2 bases, with 9 bases left in between. This CDR3 has 12 residues. The CDR3 is CASGGYTDTQYF. In DNA form, the CDR3 reads TGTGCCAGTGGGGGGTACACAGATACGCAGTATTTT.

This sequence joins TRBV28 and TRBJ1-6; unclear D gene. CDR3 length: 16 residues. Trimming stripped 6 bases from V and 4 bases from J, with 16 bases between. In germline, CDR1 is MDHEN, CDR2 SYDVKM. The CDR3 DNA sequence: TGTGCCAGCAGCACCGGAAGAGGGCTTTATAATTCACCCCTCCACTTT. It yields the protein CASSTGRGLYNSPLHF.